Sequencing of this T cell receptor (beta chain) was carried out in a study of cytomegalovirus exposure and HLA in healthy donors. V lost 5 bases and J 2 bases, leaving 14 bases between the germline ends. The CDR3 is made up of 14 amino acids. Germline loops: CDR1 SGHNT, CDR2 YYREEE (reference sequence). As regards this clone: The target antigen is unknown.

Produced via immunoSEQ multiplex PCR; TCRdb's table is partial and in-frame only. The data hold 50,000 to 65,000 clones, with less than 96% observed a single time. Study outcomes and limitations: Among TCR beta chains, those listed as cytomegalovirus-associated numbered over 150. Later, an analysis found that TCR clusters from the first cohort tended to co-occur in the 95 to 150 validation repertoires.

Sequencing was done on a sample of PBMCs. The sequence was collected from a woman between 18 and 29 years old in good health and CMV-seronegative. This chain connects TRBV5-4 to TRBJ2-7; perhaps TRBD1 as D (6 bases). This CDR3 reads CASSGGQGPYEQYF. In nucleotides, the CDR3 is TGTGCCAGCAGTGGTGGGCAGGGGCCCTACGAGCAGTACTTC.